There are a few counts of the clone carrying this T cell receptor beta chain. What it binds is unknown. TCRdb used MiXCR to reprocess the reads, holding one entry per CDR3 protein. The sample has around 540,000 distinct CDR3 sequences, 33% seen once. This record belongs to a study of T cell repertoires in cytomegalovirus infection. Study details: As its CMV epitopes, the study selected recently identified HLA-C-restricted and well-studied HLA-B-restricted targets. Indications came from public TCR beta signatures; they pointed to CMV infection and to a matching HLA type.

The V and J ends lost 5 bases and 0 bases, in that order; junction bases with no gene match: 14. CDR1 and CDR2 from the germline V gene are SEHNR and FQNEAQ (reference sequence). There are 18 residues in the CDR3. Findings and caveats of the study: The ex vivo response was dominated by HLA-C-restricted CMV-specific TCR beta clonotypes. Carriers of CMV and the relevant HLA type were discriminated by public TCR beta frequency.

The receptor's source is a human donor in good health (CMV status not recorded). Some clones in this sample may be carry-over from other donors' samples. This chain uses TRBV7-9 with TRBJ2-3; 7 nucleotides agree with TRBD2. Sample: cultured PBMCs, taken from culture after CMV antigen stimulation. In nucleotides, the CDR3 is TGTGCCAGCAGCCCCCCCCTAGATGGCGGGAGCAGCACAGATACGCAGTATTTT. It translates to CASSPPLDGGSSTDTQYF. Full variable domain (missing parts from reference TRBV7-9 and TRBJ2-3): DTGVSQNPRHKITKRGQNVTFRCDPISEHNRLYWYRQTLGQGPEFLTYFQNEAQLEKSRLLSDRFSAERPKGSFSTLEIQRTEQGDSAMYLCASSPPLDGGSSTDTQYFGPGTRLTVL.